This passage covers 26 T cell receptor beta chains from one sample sequenced in a study of blood T cells in healthy people across ages. A second PCR, run for about 6 to 12 cycles, used a sample-barcoded 5' primer plus a J-beta primer mix. MiXCR, run by TCRdb on the 5' RACE reads, gives a single entry per CDR3 protein. The sample records about 810,000 distinct CDR3 sequences, around 36% being singletons. The specimen was blood. All receptors derive from a man between 18 and 35 years old in good health.

The chain has TRBV7-9 and TRBJ1-2, with 9 bases that match TRBD1. The trim removed 4 bases at V and 6 bases at J, leaving 9 bases unmatched. This CDR3 comprises 15 residues. CDR1 and CDR2 (germline): SEHNR, FQNEAQ (reference sequence). The CDR3 coding sequence is TGTGCCAGCAGCTCCCGGGACAGGGTATTTGATGGCTACACCTTC. As protein: CASSSRDRVFDGYTF. Full variable domain (missing parts from reference TRBV7-9 and TRBJ1-2): DTGVSQNPRHKITKRGQNVTFRCDPISEHNRLYWYRQTLGQGPEFLTYFQNEAQLEKSRLLSDRFSAERPKGSFSTLEIQRTEQGDSAMYLCASSSRDRVFDGYTFGSGTRLTVV.

The genes are TRBV4-1 and TRBJ1-2; D not certain. V was clipped by 1 base and J by 4 bases, with 10 bases between them. Germline V gene sequence: CDR1 MGHRA, CDR2 YSYEKL. The CDR3 covers 14 residues. The CDR3 sequence: CASSQGLSGYGYTF. CDR3 in DNA: TGCGCCAGCAGCCAAGGCTTGTCCGGCTATGGCTACACCTTC.

The chain combines TRBV7-3 with TRBJ1-1; a possible D gene is TRBD1 (5 bases). This CDR3 is built from 16 residues. Per germline, CDR1 SGHTA and CDR2 FQGTGA. V lost 2 bases and J lost 0, with 13 bases in between. CDR3 DNA sequence: TGTGCCAGCAGCTTAGGTGCCGGGACGTTGAACACTGAAGCTTTCTTT. Its translation: CASSLGAGTLNTEAFF.

This clonotype was recorded once. This sequence joins TRBV7-2 and TRBJ1-2; D may be TRBD1 (5 bases). The CDR3 sequence is 13 residues long. V lost 5 bases and J 9 bases, leaving 16 bases between the germline ends. CDR1 SGHTA and CDR2 FQGNSA come from the germline V gene. This CDR3 is CASSVDSRGRYTF. The CDR3 region has the DNA TGTGCCAGCAGCGTAGACAGCCGTGGCCGCTACACCTTC.

About this clonotype itself: This may stem from a read error, because a much larger clone lies one nucleotide away. The V call is TRBV7-3, the J call TRBJ2-1, with TRBD1 as a possible D gene (6 bases). Trimming shortened V by 5 bases and J by 5 bases, and 16 bases separated the two germline ends. This CDR3 region has 15 residues. Germline CDR1 reads SGHTA; CDR2 reads FQGTGA. CDR3 amino acids: CASSPGAVSHNEQFF. The CDR3 DNA sequence: TGTGCCAGCAGCCCAGGGGCGGTGTCCCACAATGAGCAGTTCTTC.

Note on this clonotype: A read error may account for a junction end that differs from germline. The genes are TRBV4-1 and TRBJ1-2; 8 nucleotides agree with TRBD1. Germline lookup yields CDR1 MGHRA and CDR2 YSYEKL. The CDR3 consists of 18 residues. This CDR3 is CASSRITGGTVFSYGHTF. CDR3 nucleotide sequence: TGCGCCAGCAGCCGCATCACAGGGGGGACAGTATTCTCCTATGGCCACACCTTC.

Worth noting for this clonotype: It may be a read error: a sequence one base away is much more abundant. Given the absence of the conserved phenylalanine or tryptophan at the CDR3 end, a read error is likely. The chain is built from TRBV5-6 and TRBJ2-1; D gene unclear. The CDR3 has 14 amino acids. The V and J ends lost 1 base and 5 bases respectively, with 10 bases between them. Germline CDR1 is SGHDT and CDR2 is YYEEEE. The CDR3 loop is CASSLWPSDNEQFL. Here the CDR3 DNA reads TGTGCCAGCAGCTTGTGGCCCTCAGACAATGAGCAGTTCTTA.

V is TRBV4-3 and J is TRBJ2-5; D unresolved. This CDR3 comprises 13 residues. Between the trimmed V and J ends, which lost 4 bases and 11 bases, there was a span of 17 bases. Germline-derived CDR1 and CDR2 are LGHNA and YSLEER. The CDR3 reads CASSLRPDSEQYF. The CDR3 bases are TGCGCCAGCAGCCTCCGACCCGACTCGGAGCAGTACTTC.

The chain joins TRBV6-2 or TRBV6-3 to TRBJ2-1; TRBD2 might be the D (6 bases). The CDR3 spans 14 residues. Germline lookup yields CDR1 MNHEY and CDR2 SVGEGT. V gave up 7 bases and J gave up 0 bases, with 10 bases separating them. The CDR3 coding sequence is TGTGCCAGCACGGGACTTATCTCCTACAATGAGCAGTTCTTC. Encoded protein: CASTGLISYNEQFF.

In the case of this clonotype: This may be a read error, as it is one base from a much larger clone. The rearrangement links TRBV6-6 to TRBJ2-3; D is perhaps TRBD2 (6 bases). The CDR3 totals 15 residues. Trimming removed 6 bases at V and 0 bases at J, with 13 bases between. Germline CDR1 is MNHNY and CDR2 is SVGAGI (reference sequence). CDR3 region: CASRPGGTSTDTQYF. CDR3 in DNA: TGTGCCAGCAGGCCCGGCGGGACCAGCACAGATACGCAGTATTTT.

Written as DNA, the CDR3 is TGTGCCAGCAGCGTTGGACTAGCAGAGAACACCGGGGAGCTGTTTTTT. Translated, it gives CASSVGLAENTGELFF. The chain is built from TRBV9 and TRBJ2-2; 8 positions match TRBD2. In germline, CDR1 is SGDLS, CDR2 YYNGEE. The CDR3 length is 16 residues. The ends lost 2 bases at V and 1 base at J; junction bases unmatched: 4.

This clonotype was recorded once. The chain uses TRBV7-2 and TRBJ1-2; 9 bases fit TRBD1. With V trimmed by 4 bases and J by 4 bases, 7 bases remained unmatched. Germline V CDR1 and CDR2: SGHTA, FQGNSA. This CDR3 has 15 residues. The CDR3 reads CASSYRQGGAYGYTF. The CDR3 DNA reads TGTGCCAGCAGCTATCGACAGGGGGGGGCCTATGGCTACACCTTC.

This chain connects TRBV4-1 to TRBJ2-6, with 9 bases fitting TRBD1. The V gene's germline CDR1 is MGHRA and CDR2 YSYEKL. CDR3 size: 17 residues. V lost 3 bases and J lost 2; bases outside the gene matches: 5. CDR3 protein: CASSHATGGPGANVLTF. CDR3 sequence (DNA): TGCGCCAGCAGCCATGCGACAGGGGGTCCTGGGGCCAACGTCCTGACTTTC.

This clonotype was picked up one time. V and J are TRBV20-1 and TRBJ2-3, with no clear D. CDR3 length equals 15 residues. Looked up from germline, CDR1 is DFQATT and CDR2 is SNEGSKA (reference sequence). Trimming stripped 6 bases from V and 2 bases from J, with 18 bases between. This CDR3 reads CSASGPPGLTDTQYF. The CDR3, as DNA: TGCAGTGCCTCCGGGCCCCCGGGTCTCACAGATACGCAGTATTTT.

This clonotype was recorded a few times. The chain is built from TRBV5-1 and TRBJ2-5; possible D gene TRBD1, 6 bases. V was pared by 0 bases and J by 5 bases, with 14 bases between. In germline, CDR1 is SGHRS, CDR2 YFSETQ. The CDR3 consists of 15 residues. CDR3 nucleotide sequence: TGCGCCAGCAGCTTGGAAGGGGGTAATCGGGAGACCCAGTACTTC. It encodes CASSLEGGNRETQYF.

This clonotype was seen a handful of times. This chain links TRBV5-5 with TRBJ1-4; D is unclear. CDR1 is SGHKS, CDR2 YYEKEE, per germline (reference sequence). The germline V and J ends were trimmed by 0 bases and 8 bases, with 17 bases remaining between them. The CDR3 is 16 amino acids. The CDR3 region is CASSLGPDRSTEKLFF. CDR3 DNA: TGTGCCAGCAGCTTGGGCCCGGACCGGTCTACGGAAAAACTGTTTTTT.

This clonotype came up once. The CDR3 protein is CAISDLGQDSGNTIYF. The CDR3 DNA sequence: TGTGCCATCAGTGACCTAGGACAGGACTCTGGAAACACCATATATTTT. This chain joins TRBV10-3 and TRBJ1-3, with TRBD1 matching 7 bases. The CDR3 covers 16 residues. Germline lookup yields CDR1 ENHRY and CDR2 SYGVKD. Trimming removed 3 bases from V and 0 bases from J; junction bases left unmatched: 5.

As for this clonotype: Germline is not matched at one junction end, which may reflect a read error. This chain uses TRBV15 with TRBJ1-2; no clear D. The CDR3 sequence is 18 residues long. The germline CDR1 and CDR2 sequences are LNHNV and YYDKDF (reference sequence). In DNA, the CDR3 is TGTGCCGCCAGCAGAGATTCGAGTGTCGGAACAGCTAACTATGGCTACACCTTC. This sequence encodes CAASRDSSVGTANYGYTF.

As DNA, the CDR3 is TGTGCCAGCAGTTCCGGGACAGGGAGGATGAACACTGAAGCTTTCTTT. Its translation: CASSSGTGRMNTEAFF. The gene calls are TRBV12-3 or TRBV12-4 and TRBJ1-1; 9 positions match TRBD1. V was pared by 4 bases and J by 0 bases, with 6 bases of the junction left unmatched. The CDR3 covers 16 residues.

The chain employs TRBV7-2 and TRBJ1-5; a weak D match, TRBD1 (6 bases). V lost 4 bases and J 2 bases, leaving 12 bases between the germline ends. The length of the CDR3 is 15 residues. CDR1 SGHTA and CDR2 FQGNSA come from the germline V gene. CDR3 bases: TGTGCCAGCAGCTCACAGGGTAGCGGCAATCAGCCCCAGCATTTT. This translates into CASSSQGSGNQPQHF.

The rearrangement joins TRBV7-2 to TRBJ2-2; tentatively, D is TRBD2 (7 bases). CDR1 and CDR2 (germline): SGHTA, FQGNSA. This CDR3 spans 15 amino acids. Trimming removed 5 bases at V and 2 bases at J, with 12 bases between. CDR3 region: CASSHGGGNTGELFF. The DNA for the CDR3 is TGTGCCAGCAGCCACGGCGGGGGCAACACCGGGGAGCTGTTTTTT.

This clonotype turned up a few times. This chain uses TRBV10-3 with TRBJ1-4; D is perhaps TRBD1 (6 bases). The CDR3 consists of 14 residues. Germline V gene data show CDR1 as ENHRY and CDR2 as SYGVKD. Deletions cut 3 bases from V and 10 bases from J, with 15 bases between. The CDR3 coding sequence is TGTGCCATCAGTGAAACAGGGAGAATGGGAAAACTGTTTTTT. It encodes CAISETGRMGKLFF.

This clonotype came up a few times. The rearrangement uses TRBV12-3 or TRBV12-4 and TRBJ1-2; perhaps TRBD1 as D (5 bases). With 7 bases removed from V and 4 bases from J, the gap between germline ends came to 16 bases. The CDR3 spans 14 residues. The CDR3 is CASTQRATAYGYTF. Written as DNA, the CDR3 is TGTGCCAGCACCCAACGGGCGACAGCCTATGGCTACACCTTC.

This clonotype was detected many times. This sequence joins TRBV4-1 and TRBJ2-1, with 7 bases identical to TRBD1. V shed 4 bases, J shed 8 bases, and the junction held 5 bases outside the gene matches. CDR3 length equals 13 residues. CDR1 and CDR2 (germline): MGHRA, YSYEKL. CDR3 bases: TGCGCCAGCAGCCTCGACAGGGACGATGAGCAGTTCTTC. Translated, it gives CASSLDRDDEQFF.

The chain uses TRBV28 and TRBJ2-7; D may be TRBD2 (6 bases). CDR3 length: 13 residues. V dropped 6 bases and J dropped 3 bases, with 12 bases sitting between them. In germline, CDR1 is MDHEN, CDR2 SYDVKM. DNA of the CDR3: TGTGCCAGCAGCGTGGGACTGATCTACGAGCAGTACTTC. As protein: CASSVGLIYEQYF.

This chain connects TRBV5-1 to TRBJ1-5, with D uncertain. Trimming took off 0 bases at V and 4 bases at J, with 8 bases between the two ends. The CDR3 is made up of 14 amino acids. Germline V gene lookup returns CDR1 SGHRS and CDR2 YFSETQ. The CDR3 region is CASSLDALNQPQHF. As DNA, the CDR3 is TGCGCCAGCAGCTTGGACGCCTTAAATCAGCCCCAGCATTTT.